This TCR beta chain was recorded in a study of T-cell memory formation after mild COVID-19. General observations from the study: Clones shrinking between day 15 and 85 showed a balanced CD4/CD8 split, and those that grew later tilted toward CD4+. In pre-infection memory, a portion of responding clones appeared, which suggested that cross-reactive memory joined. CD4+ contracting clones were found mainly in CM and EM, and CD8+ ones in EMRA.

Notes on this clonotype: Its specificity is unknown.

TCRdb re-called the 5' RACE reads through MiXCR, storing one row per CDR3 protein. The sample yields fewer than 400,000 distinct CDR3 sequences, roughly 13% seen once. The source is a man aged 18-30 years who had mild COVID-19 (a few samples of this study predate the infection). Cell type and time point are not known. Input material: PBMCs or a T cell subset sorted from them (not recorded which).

The CDR3 DNA reads TGTGCCAGCAGTTCGGGCGGAATAAGCACAGATACGCAGTATTTT. This codes for CASSSGGISTDTQYF. V is TRBV12-3 or TRBV12-4 and J is TRBJ2-3; D uncertain. The CDR3 is made up of 15 amino acids. V was pared by 4 bases and J by 0 bases, with 11 bases between.